This T cell receptor beta chain was documented in a study of OX40 agonist ivuxolimab in advanced cancers. Whole-study context: Dose-escalation cases comprised hepatocellular carcinoma, melanoma, renal cell or head and neck cancer.

The CDR3 runs to 15 residues. Trimming removed 1 base at V and 5 bases at J, with 14 bases between. CDR1 and CDR2 from the germline V gene are MGHRA and YSYEKL. The method was immunoSEQ multiplex PCR; TCRdb's version includes in-frame clones alone and lacks a portion of them. The sample contains about 69,000 clones, roughly 90% of which appear only once. The genes are TRBV4-1 and TRBJ2-5; D possibly corresponds to TRBD1 (6 bases). This clonotype originated in an adult with an advanced solid tumor such as melanoma, head and neck, liver or kidney cancer. The sample consisted of CD4+ or CD8+ T cells sorted from blood, taken in a trial of the OX40 agonist ivuxolimab. This CDR3 reads CASSQGGQRWETQYF. In DNA form, the CDR3 reads TGCGCCAGCAGCCAAGGGGGACAACGTTGGGAGACCCAGTACTTC.